The rows below give T cell receptor beta chains drawn from one sample of a study of shared clonotypes between healthy human individuals. Sequenced by immunoSEQ multiplex PCR; TCRdb stores in-frame clones only, minus some. The data show some 1,600,000 clones, 95% to 99% seen once. The sequencing input was naive CD4+ T cells sorted from blood. The receptors originated from a man aged 25-45 years in good health. The CDR3 runs from the conserved cysteine through the conserved F or W. D genes are given only for firm matches. The size of a clone is reported for some rows only, either as once, few or many, or as a class for expanded clones.

v_call,j_call,clone_size,d_call,cdr3_nt,cdr3_aa
TRBV5-4,TRBJ2-7,NA,NA,TGTGCCAGCAGCTTGGGGGGACAGCCCGCGGGGTACGAGCAGTACTTC,CASSLGGQPAGYEQYF
TRBV30,TRBJ1-2,NA,NA,TGTGCCTGGAGTCCAGGAGCTCCCGTCTACACCTTC,CAWSPGAPVYTF
TRBV2,TRBJ2-7,NA,TRBD1,TGTGCCAGCGCGCCCGGGACAGGGACATACGAGCAGTACTTC,CASAPGTGTYEQYF
TRBV19,TRBJ1-2,NA,NA,TGTGCCAGTAGTATGCAGAGTTTCTTACGCGGCTACACCTTC,CASSMQSFLRGYTF
TRBV6-5,TRBJ2-7,NA,TRBD2,TGTGCCAGCAGGGGACTAGCGGGACCTTACGAGCAGTACTTC,CASRGLAGPYEQYF
TRBV4-2,TRBJ1-1,NA,TRBD1,TGTGCCAGCAGTCAGGGACAGGGGATGAACACTGAAGCTTTCTTT,CASSQGQGMNTEAFF
TRBV6-1,TRBJ1-2,NA,NA,TGTGCCAGCAGTGAAACCCCCCTCTCATCCCCTGTGGGCTACACCTTC,CASSETPLSSPVGYTF
TRBV28,TRBJ1-5,NA,NA,TGTGCCAGCATCAAATCCCCACCCTATCAGCCCCAGCATTTT,CASIKSPPYQPQHF
TRBV6-5,TRBJ2-5,NA,TRBD2,TGTGCCAGCAGCGCGGGGAGGGCAGGGCTGGGGTCCCAGTACTTC,CASSAGRAGLGSQYF
TRBV9,TRBJ2-5,NA,NA,TGTGCCAGCAGCGACACCCAAGCGACCCAGTACTTC,CASSDTQATQYF
TRBV7-8,TRBJ2-7,NA,NA,TGTGCCAGCAGCTTAGAGACTGAATCCTACGAGCAGTACTTC,CASSLETESYEQYF
TRBV2,TRBJ2-7,NA,TRBD2,TGTGCCAGCCGGGAGGGGGACCCCCCCTACGAGCAGTACTTC,CASREGDPPYEQYF
TRBV7-9,TRBJ1-4,NA,NA,TGTGCCAGCAGCTTTAGTGGCAGGGGTGAAAAACTGTTTTTT,CASSFSGRGEKLFF
TRBV5-6,TRBJ1-2,NA,NA,TGTGCCAGCAGCTTGAGGGCAGGGAACTATGGCTACACCTTC,CASSLRAGNYGYTF
TRBV2,TRBJ2-7,NA,NA,TGTGCCAGCAGTGGGGGGAGTATTCCCCTCCACGAGCAGTACTTC,CASSGGSIPLHEQYF
TRBV18,TRBJ1-4,NA,NA,TGTGCCAGCTCACCCTGGGGGGCGGATGAAAAACTGTTTTTT,CASSPWGADEKLFF
TRBV7-7,TRBJ2-7,NA,NA,TGTGCCAGCAGCAAGCGGAAACTCTACGAGCAGTACTTC,CASSKRKLYEQYF
TRBV6-5,TRBJ1-2,once,NA,TGTGCCAGCAGTTACTCGGCTAACTATGGCTACACCTTC,CASSYSANYGYTF
TRBV19,TRBJ2-1,NA,TRBD2,TGTGCCAGTAGTGAGCGGGAGGGGAGCTCCTACAATGAGCAGTTCTTC,CASSEREGSSYNEQFF
TRBV5-1,TRBJ1-3,NA,TRBD1,TGCGCCAGCAGCTCCGGACAGGGAAGATCTGGAAACACCATATATTTT,CASSSGQGRSGNTIYF
TRBV5-1,TRBJ1-1,NA,NA,TGCGCCAGCAGCTTGGCCGGCAGGGGGAACACTGAAGCTTTCTTT,CASSLAGRGNTEAFF
TRBV9,TRBJ1-2,NA,NA,TGTGCCAGCAGCGTAGGCCCCACGGGGGCGAACTATAACTATGGCTACACCTTC,CASSVGPTGANYNYGYTF
TRBV7-8,TRBJ2-5,NA,TRBD1,TGTGCCAGCAGCGACGGACAGGGGAGGGTAGAGACCCAGTACTTC,CASSDGQGRVETQYF
TRBV29-1,TRBJ2-7,once,NA,TGCAGCGTTGAAGATCTTCGATTTCGTGTGAAGGGCGACGAGCAGTACTTC,CSVEDLRFRVKGDEQYF
TRBV7-8,TRBJ2-5,NA,TRBD1,TGTGCCAGCAGCCTCGGGACAGGGGGTGCGACCCAGTACTTC,CASSLGTGGATQYF
TRBV28,TRBJ2-1,NA,TRBD1,TGTGCCAGCAGTTTACCGAGACAGGGTGTTCATGAGCAGTTCTTC,CASSLPRQGVHEQFF
TRBV14,TRBJ2-5,NA,NA,TGTGCCAGCAGCCACAGTGAGACCCAGTACTTC,CASSHSETQYF
TRBV7-2,TRBJ1-5,NA,NA,TGTGCCAGCAGCCCGAGTGGCCGAGGGTATCAGCCCCAGCATTTT,CASSPSGRGYQPQHF
TRBV6-1,TRBJ1-3,NA,TRBD1,TGTGCCAGCAGTGCCGGAAGGGGACAGGGGGCTGGGTCTGGAAACACCATATATTTT,CASSAGRGQGAGSGNTIYF
TRBV6-1,TRBJ1-3,NA,NA,TGTGCCAGCAGTGAAACCGGGACGGCTGGAAACACCATATATTTT,CASSETGTAGNTIYF
TRBV18,TRBJ1-5,NA,NA,TGTGCCAGCTCTTCATCAGGGTCTAATCAGCCCCAGCATTTT,CASSSSGSNQPQHF
TRBV10-3,TRBJ2-2,NA,TRBD1,TGTGCCATGCGAGGACAGGGGGCGCCCGGCGGGGAGCTGTTTTTT,CAMRGQGAPGGELFF
TRBV7-3,TRBJ2-2,NA,NA,TGTGCCAGCAGCTTACACCCGGCGGTACTTACCGGGGAGCTGTTTTTT,CASSLHPAVLTGELFF
TRBV28,TRBJ1-5,NA,NA,TGTGCCAGCAGTTTACAAAATCAGCCCCAGCATTTT,CASSLQNQPQHF
TRBV5-1,TRBJ2-3,NA,TRBD1,TGCGCCAGCAGTGGGACAGGGGAATTGGTCGGGCCAGATACGCAGTATTTT,CASSGTGELVGPDTQYF